The clone carrying this TCR beta chain was seen just once. As yet, its antigen is unknown. Regarding treatment: 15 to 20 received Ad26.COV2.S at low or high dose, single or two shots; a few received placebo; per-sample allocation not given. Samples were taken on day 63 after the first vaccine or placebo injection. This record comes from a study of Ad26.COV2.S vaccination and SARS-CoV-2 variants. Across the study: Once or twice, 56 days apart, Ad26.COV2.S was delivered intramuscularly. The study, taken as a whole, reports: The TCR-based breadth and depth measures might underestimate overall T cell responses. Vaccine recipients showed a spike-specific TCR breadth that was higher than in placebo recipients.

Trimming took 3 bases from V and 8 from J, leaving 10 bases between them. Per germline, CDR1 LGHDT and CDR2 YNNKEL (reference sequence). This CDR3 has 12 residues. Method: immunoSEQ multiplex PCR; TCRdb's copy keeps in-frame clones and lacks some. The sample holds around 400,000 clones, around nine tenths seen once. The source material was peripheral blood, sampled in a trial of Ad26.COV2.S vaccine versus placebo. The receptor's source is a person between 18 and 60 years old who received the Ad26.COV2.S COVID-19 vaccine or a placebo. V gene TRBV3-1 (or the pseudogene TRBV3-2) combines with J gene TRBJ1-1; TRBD1 might be the D (5 bases). CDR3 in amino acids: CASSHHGAEAFF. In DNA, the CDR3 is TGTGCCAGCAGCCATCATGGGGCGGAAGCTTTCTTT.